This T cell receptor (beta chain) was sequenced during a study of T cells in Graves' hyperthyroidism and ophthalmopathy. Germline values: CDR1 SGHTA, CDR2 FQGNSA. This CDR3 is 14 amino acids long. Trimming stripped 2 bases from V and 5 bases from J, with 12 bases between. Source material for PBMCs was more than 7.5 ml fresh peripheral blood. Amplified TCR beta CDR3 regions came from RNA transcripts. HTBI primers were used for first-round RT-PCR of the TCR CDR3. TCRdb analysed the multiplex PCR reads with MiXCR anew, one entry per CDR3 protein. The table has 350,000 to 450,000 distinct CDR3 sequences, about 14% seen once. Findings and caveats of the study: In the analysis, a 13 V-J model separated ophthalmopathy from stable hyperthyroidism. Most thyroid clonotypes with frequency above 0.001 were detected in blood.

Only a few counts were recorded for this clonotype. Antigen: not known. The chain is built from TRBV7-2 and TRBJ1-1, with no clear D. Material for sequencing was blood. This sequence originates from a man aged 45-65 years with Graves' ophthalmopathy. In DNA form, the CDR3 reads TGTGCCAGCAGCTTACCTTTGGGGTCGACTGAAGCTTTCTTT. As protein: CASSLPLGSTEAFF. The full variable domain, rest sourced from reference TRBV7-2 and TRBJ1-1, is GAGVSQSPSNKVTEKGKDVELRCDPISGHTALYWYRQSLGQGLEFLIYFQGNSAPDKSGLPSDRFSAERTGGSVSTLTIQRTQQEDSAVYLCASSLPLGSTEAFFGQGTRLTVV.